A single sample gave rise to the 4 T cell receptor beta chains below, sequenced in a study of CD8 T cells in Susac syndrome. Random hexamers were used to reverse transcribe an amount of about 0.45 to 1 ug RNA. MiXCR, applied by TCRdb to the immunoSEQ multiplex PCR reads, yields one record per CDR3 protein. Of under 200,000 distinct CDR3 sequences listed, approximately 94% are singletons. The sequencing input was CD4+ T cells from PBMCs. These TCRs come from a human donor with Susac syndrome.

The chain combines TRBV2 with TRBJ2-7; D not certain. Trimming removed 7 bases at V and 0 bases at J, with 22 bases between. Looked up from germline, CDR1 is SNHLY and CDR2 is FYNNEI. The CDR3 is 17 amino acids. CDR3 sequence reads: CASIPPTADGSSYEQYF. CDR3 DNA: TGTGCCAGCATTCCCCCCACGGCGGACGGAAGCTCCTACGAGCAGTACTTC. The complete variable domain, with remaining parts taken from reference TRBV2 and TRBJ2-7, reads EPEVTQTPSHQVTQMGQEVILRCVPISNHLYFYWYRQILGQKVEFLVSFYNNEISEKSEIFDDQFSVERPDGSNFTLKIRSTKLEDSAMYFCASIPPTADGSSYEQYFGPGTRLTVT.

This chain links TRBV29-1 with TRBJ1-1, with D unresolved. The germline V gene encodes CDR1 SQVTM and CDR2 ANQGSEA. V was cut by 4 bases and J by 0 bases, with 12 bases left in between. The CDR3 is 14 residues long. The CDR3: CSVAWVGVNTEAFF. The CDR3 DNA reads as TGCAGCGTTGCTTGGGTAGGAGTGAACACTGAAGCTTTCTTT.

This rearrangement joins TRBV5-6 to TRBJ2-7, with D perhaps matching TRBD2 (5 bases). This CDR3 region has 14 residues. Trimming shortened V by 6 bases and J by 6 bases, and 19 bases separated the two germline ends. Germline V gene data show CDR1 as SGHDT and CDR2 as YYEEEE. The chain's CDR3 is CASIHRTGPGEQYF. In DNA form, the CDR3 reads TGTGCCAGCATACATAGGACTGGTCCGGGCGAGCAGTACTTC.

This rearrangement joins TRBV20-1 to TRBJ1-5; D perhaps matches TRBD1 (6 bases). In germline, CDR1 is DFQATT, CDR2 SNEGSKA (reference sequence). V lost 6 bases and J 0 bases, leaving 15 bases between the germline ends. The CDR3 sequence is 15 residues long. The CDR3: CSAPEGGYSNQPQHF. The CDR3 nucleotides read TGCAGTGCCCCCGAGGGGGGCTATAGCAATCAGCCCCAGCATTTT.